This record covers a single T cell receptor (beta chain). Its target is unknown. Patients picked for sequencing had shown CD8+CD57+ cell expansion detected by flow cytometry. Every one of the patients had aplastic anemia (severe, acquired). This entry belongs to a study of CD8+CD57+ T cells in acquired aplastic anemia. Study as a whole: The DNA of sorted CD4+ and CD8+ cells averaged 3.2 ug.

CDR3 and TCR beta VDJ profiling relied on genomic DNA as the template. TCRdb reanalysed the reads using MiXCR and keeps one entry per CDR3 protein. The sample lists about 180,000 distinct CDR3 sequences, roughly 48% occurring once. Study-level points and caveats: CD8+ Simpson's diversity in patients was not significantly different from that in controls.

After removal of 6 bases from V and 12 bases from J, the junction contained 8 bases not matched to a gene. The CDR3 is made up of 12 amino acids. Per germline, CDR1 SNHLY and CDR2 FYNNEI. This sequence joins TRBV2 and TRBJ2-1; 7 bases line up with TRBD1. The TCR comes from a human donor with aplastic anemia. Sequencing was carried out using sorted CD4+, CD8+, or CD8+CD57+ T cells (not recorded which) from PBMCs. The CDR3 nucleotides read TGTGCCAGCAGCCCGACAGGGAACGGGCAGTTCTTC. It encodes CASSPTGNGQFF.